This T cell receptor beta chain was profiled in a study of T cell responses to AZD1222 COVID-19 vaccine. The germline V gene encodes CDR1 SEHNR and CDR2 FQNEAQ (reference sequence). CDR3 size: 13 residues. V shed 4 bases and J shed 7 bases, with 13 bases lying between them. The method was immunoSEQ multiplex PCR; TCRdb's version includes in-frame clones alone and lacks a portion of them. The sample consists of more than 95,000 clones, roughly 90% of them appearing once. The study's findings and limits: Repertoires were sampled only after the peak T cell response. Increases in Spike-specific TCR breadth and depth were seen after two AZD1222 doses. Donors were chiefly white British, with a greater number of females, and clonal diversity was perhaps underestimated.

This clone has a single count. Antigen specificity is unknown. The rearrangement uses TRBV7-9 and TRBJ1-1; D ambiguous. Here the sequenced sample was peripheral blood, taken on day 0 of AZD1222 vaccination. The receptor was isolated from an adult in good health. This CDR3 is CASSWYQRDEAFF. Here the CDR3 DNA reads TGTGCCAGCAGCTGGTACCAGAGAGATGAAGCTTTCTTT.